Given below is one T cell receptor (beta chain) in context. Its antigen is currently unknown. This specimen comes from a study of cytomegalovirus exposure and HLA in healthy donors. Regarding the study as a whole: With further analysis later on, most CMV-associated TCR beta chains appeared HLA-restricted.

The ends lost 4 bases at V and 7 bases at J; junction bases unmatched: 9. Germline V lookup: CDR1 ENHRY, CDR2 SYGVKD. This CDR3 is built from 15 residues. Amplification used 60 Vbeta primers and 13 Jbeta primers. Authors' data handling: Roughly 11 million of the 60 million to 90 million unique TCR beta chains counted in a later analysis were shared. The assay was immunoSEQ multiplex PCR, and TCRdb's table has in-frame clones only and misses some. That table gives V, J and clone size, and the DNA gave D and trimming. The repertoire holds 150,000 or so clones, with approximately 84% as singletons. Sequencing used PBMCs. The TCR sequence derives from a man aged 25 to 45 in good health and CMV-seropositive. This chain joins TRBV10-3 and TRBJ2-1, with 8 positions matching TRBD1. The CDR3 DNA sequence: TGTGCCATCAGTGGATCGGGACAGGTGCGGAATGAGCAGTTCTTC. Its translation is CAISGSGQVRNEQFF.